This entry is about one T cell receptor (beta chain). Original methodology: Estimation of nucleated cell counts was performed using reference gene primer amplification. The table came from immunoSEQ multiplex PCR; TCRdb's copy has only in-frame clones and leaves some out. For V, J and clone size, that table is used; D and trimming come from the DNA. The table shows 250,000 to 300,000 clones, with roughly 89% occurring only once. The data originate from a study of blood T cell repertoires in COVID-19. Whole-study context: Spain, Italy and the United States supplied samples that represented acute and convalescent COVID-19. Sources were T cells, B-cell-depleted T cells, or PBMCs; the material itself was cDNA or gDNA.

Germline V CDR1 and CDR2: SNHLY, FYNNEI. Between the trimmed V and J ends, which lost 7 bases and 0 bases, there was a span of 26 bases. This CDR3 is built from 19 residues. Sequenced input: peripheral blood. This receptor was obtained from a man aged 35-49 years with acute or convalescent COVID-19. The chain employs TRBV2 and TRBJ2-3; TRBD1 is a possible D gene (7 bases). DNA of the CDR3: TGTGCCAGCAAGGCAGGGCTGGGCCGGCAGGGGGGCAGCACAGATACGCAGTATTTT. This codes for CASKAGLGRQGGSTDTQYF.